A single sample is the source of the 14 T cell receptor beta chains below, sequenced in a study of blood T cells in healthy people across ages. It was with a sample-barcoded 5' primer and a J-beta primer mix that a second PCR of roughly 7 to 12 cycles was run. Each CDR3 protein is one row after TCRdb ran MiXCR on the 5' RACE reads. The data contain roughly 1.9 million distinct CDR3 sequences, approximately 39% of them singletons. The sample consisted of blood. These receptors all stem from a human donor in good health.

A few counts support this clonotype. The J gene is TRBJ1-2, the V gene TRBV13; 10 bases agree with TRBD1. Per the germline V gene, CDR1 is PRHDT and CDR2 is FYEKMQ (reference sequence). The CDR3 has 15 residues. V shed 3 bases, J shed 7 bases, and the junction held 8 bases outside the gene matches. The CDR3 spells CASSLYRDRGLGYTF. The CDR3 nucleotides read TGTGCCAGCAGCTTGTACCGGGACAGGGGTCTTGGCTACACCTTC.

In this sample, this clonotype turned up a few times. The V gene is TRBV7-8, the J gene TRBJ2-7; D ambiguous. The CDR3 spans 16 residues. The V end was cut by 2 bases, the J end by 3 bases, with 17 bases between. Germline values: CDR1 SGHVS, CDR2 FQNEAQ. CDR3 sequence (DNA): TGTGCCAGCAGCTTAAGTCGGCAGACCGATGGCTACGAGCAGTACTTC. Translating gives CASSLSRQTDGYEQYF.

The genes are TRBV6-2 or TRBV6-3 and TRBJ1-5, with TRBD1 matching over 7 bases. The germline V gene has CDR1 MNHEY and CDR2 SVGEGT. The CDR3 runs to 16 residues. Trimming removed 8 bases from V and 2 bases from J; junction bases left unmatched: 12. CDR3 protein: CASGHTQGGGNQPQHF. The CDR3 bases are TGTGCCAGCGGACACACGCAGGGGGGAGGCAATCAGCCCCAGCATTTT.

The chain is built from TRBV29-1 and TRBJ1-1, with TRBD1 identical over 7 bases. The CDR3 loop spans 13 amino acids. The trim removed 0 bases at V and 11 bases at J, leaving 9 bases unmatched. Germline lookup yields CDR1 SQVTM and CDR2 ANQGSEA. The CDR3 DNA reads TGCAGCGTTGAAGAGATCGAGGAACAGGGGGCTTTCTTT. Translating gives CSVEEIEEQGAFF. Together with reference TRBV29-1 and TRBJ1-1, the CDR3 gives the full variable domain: SAVISQKPSRDICQRGTSLTIQCQVDSQVTMMFWYRQQPGQSLTLIATANQGSEATYESGFVIDKFPISRPNLTFSTLTVSNMSPEDSSIYLCSVEEIEEQGAFFGQGTRLTVV.

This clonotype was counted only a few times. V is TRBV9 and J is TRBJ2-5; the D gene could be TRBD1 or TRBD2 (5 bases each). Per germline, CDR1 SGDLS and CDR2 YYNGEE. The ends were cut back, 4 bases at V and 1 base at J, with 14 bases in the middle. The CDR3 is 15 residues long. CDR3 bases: TGTGCCAGCAGCCCCCCCCCGGGACGCCAAGAGACCCAGTACTTC. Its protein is CASSPPPGRQETQYF.

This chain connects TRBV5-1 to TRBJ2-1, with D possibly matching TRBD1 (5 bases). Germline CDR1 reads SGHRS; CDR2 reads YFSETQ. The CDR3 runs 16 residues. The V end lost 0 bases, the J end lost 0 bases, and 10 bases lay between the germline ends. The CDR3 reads CASSLEGRDSYNEQFF. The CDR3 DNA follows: TGCGCCAGCAGCTTGGAGGGCAGGGACTCCTACAATGAGCAGTTCTTC.

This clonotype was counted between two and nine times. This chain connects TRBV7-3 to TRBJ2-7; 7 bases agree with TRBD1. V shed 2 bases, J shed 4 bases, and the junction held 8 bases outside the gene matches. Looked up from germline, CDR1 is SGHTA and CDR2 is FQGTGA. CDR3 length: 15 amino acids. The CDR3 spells CASSLRDRQTYEQYF. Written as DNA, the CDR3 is TGTGCCAGCAGCTTACGGGACAGACAAACTTACGAGCAGTACTTC.

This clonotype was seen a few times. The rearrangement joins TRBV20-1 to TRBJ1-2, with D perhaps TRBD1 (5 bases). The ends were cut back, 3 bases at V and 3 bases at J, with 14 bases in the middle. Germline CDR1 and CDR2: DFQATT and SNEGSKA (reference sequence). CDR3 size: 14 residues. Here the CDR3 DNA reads TGCAGTGCTAGCCCCCAGGGTGCGGACTATGGCTACACCTTC. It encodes CSASPQGADYGYTF.

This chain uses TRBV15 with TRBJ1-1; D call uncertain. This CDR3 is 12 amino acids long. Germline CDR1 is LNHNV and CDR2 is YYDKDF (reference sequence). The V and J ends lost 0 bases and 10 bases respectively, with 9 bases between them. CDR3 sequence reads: CATSRDDRGAFF. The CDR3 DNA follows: TGTGCCACCAGCAGAGATGACCGGGGAGCTTTCTTT. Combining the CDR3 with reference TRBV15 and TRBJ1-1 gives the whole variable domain DAMVIQNPRYQVTQFGKPVTLSCSQTLNHNVMYWYQQKSSQAPKLLFHYYDKDFNNEADTPDNFQSRRPNTSFCFLDIRSPGLGDTAMYLCATSRDDRGAFFGQGTRLTVV.

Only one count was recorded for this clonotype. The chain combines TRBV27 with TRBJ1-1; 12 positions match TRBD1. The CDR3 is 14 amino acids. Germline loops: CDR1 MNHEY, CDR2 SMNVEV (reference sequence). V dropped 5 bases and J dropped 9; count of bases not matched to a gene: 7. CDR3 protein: CASSTGQGAVKAFF. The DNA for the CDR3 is TGTGCCAGCAGTACGGGACAGGGGGCGGTGAAAGCTTTCTTT.

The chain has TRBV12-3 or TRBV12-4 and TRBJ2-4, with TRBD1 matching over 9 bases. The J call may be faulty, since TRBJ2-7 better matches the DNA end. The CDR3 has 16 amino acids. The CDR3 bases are TGTGCCAGCAACACTGACAGGGGGAAAAAAAACTACGAGCAGTACTTC. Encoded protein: CASNTDRGKKNYEQYF.

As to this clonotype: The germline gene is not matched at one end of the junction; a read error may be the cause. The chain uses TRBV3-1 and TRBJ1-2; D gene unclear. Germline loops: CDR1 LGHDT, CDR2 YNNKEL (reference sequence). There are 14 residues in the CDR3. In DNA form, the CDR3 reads TGTGCCAGCAGCCATTCAACGGGGAACTATGACTACACCTTC. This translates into CASSHSTGNYDYTF.

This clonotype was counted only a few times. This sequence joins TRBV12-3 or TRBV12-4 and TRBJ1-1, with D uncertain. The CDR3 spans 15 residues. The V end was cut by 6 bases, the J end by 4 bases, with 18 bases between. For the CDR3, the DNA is TGTGCCAGCAGCCCCCGGGCAGTTGGGTTCACTGAAGCTTTCTTT. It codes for CASSPRAVGFTEAFF.

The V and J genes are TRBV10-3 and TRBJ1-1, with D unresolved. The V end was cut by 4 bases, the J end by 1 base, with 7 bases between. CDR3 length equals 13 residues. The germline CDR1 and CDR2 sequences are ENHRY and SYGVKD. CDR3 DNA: TGTGCCATCAGTGCCAACGGGAACACTGAAGCTTTCTTT. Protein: CAISANGNTEAFF.